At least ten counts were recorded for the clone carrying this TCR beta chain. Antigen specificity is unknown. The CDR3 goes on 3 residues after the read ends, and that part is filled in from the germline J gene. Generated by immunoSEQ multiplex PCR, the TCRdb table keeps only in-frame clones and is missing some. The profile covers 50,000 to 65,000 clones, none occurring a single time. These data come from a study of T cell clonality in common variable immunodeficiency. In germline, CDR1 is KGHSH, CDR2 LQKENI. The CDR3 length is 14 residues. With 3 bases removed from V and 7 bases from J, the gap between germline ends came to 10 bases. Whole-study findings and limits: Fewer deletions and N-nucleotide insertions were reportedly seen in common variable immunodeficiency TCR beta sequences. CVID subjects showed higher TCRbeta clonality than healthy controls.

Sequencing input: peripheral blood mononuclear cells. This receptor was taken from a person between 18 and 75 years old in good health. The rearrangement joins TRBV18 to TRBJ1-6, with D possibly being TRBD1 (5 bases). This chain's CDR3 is CASSPAGANSPLHF. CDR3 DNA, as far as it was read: TGTGCCAGCTCACCTGCTGGGGCGAATTCACCC. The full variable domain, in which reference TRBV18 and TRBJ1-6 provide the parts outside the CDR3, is NAGVMQNPRHLVRRRGQEARLRCSPMKGHSHVYWYRQLPEEGLKFMVYLQKENIIDESGMPKERFSAEFPKEGPSILRIQQVVRGDSAAYFCASSPAGANSPLHFGNGTRLTVT.